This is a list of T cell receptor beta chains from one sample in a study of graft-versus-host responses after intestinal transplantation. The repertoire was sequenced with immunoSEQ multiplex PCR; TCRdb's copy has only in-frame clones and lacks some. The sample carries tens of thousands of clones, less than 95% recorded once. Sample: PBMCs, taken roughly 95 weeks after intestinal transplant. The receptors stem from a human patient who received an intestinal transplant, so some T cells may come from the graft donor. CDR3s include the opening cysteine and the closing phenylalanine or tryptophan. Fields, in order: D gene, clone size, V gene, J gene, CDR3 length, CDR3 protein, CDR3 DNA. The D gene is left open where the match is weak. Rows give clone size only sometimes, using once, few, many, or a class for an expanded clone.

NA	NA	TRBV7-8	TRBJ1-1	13	CASSCRGCTEAFF	TGTGCCAGCAGCTGCAGGGGATGCACTGAAGCTTTCTTT
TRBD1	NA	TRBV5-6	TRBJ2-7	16	CASYARTGGAFYEQYF	TGTGCCAGCTATGCCCGGACAGGGGGCGCATTCTACGAGCAGTACTTC
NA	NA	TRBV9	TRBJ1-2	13	CASSVGGGYGYTF	TGTGCCAGCAGCGTAGGGGGAGGCTATGGCTACACCTTC
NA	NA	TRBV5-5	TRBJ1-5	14	CASSSDGFSQPQHF	TGTGCCAGCAGCTCAGACGGTTTTAGTCAGCCCCAGCATTTT
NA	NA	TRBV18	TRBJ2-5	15	CASSPRGGTPETQYF	TGTGCCAGCTCACCACGAGGGGGGACCCCAGAGACCCAGTACTTC
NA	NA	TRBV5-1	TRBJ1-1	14	CASSQNRPSTEAFF	TGCGCCAGCAGTCAGAATCGACCCAGCACTGAAGCTTTCTTT
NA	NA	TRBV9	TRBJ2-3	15	CASSALAGYTDTQYF	TGTGCCAGCAGCGCCCTCGCAGGCTACACAGATACGCAGTATTTT
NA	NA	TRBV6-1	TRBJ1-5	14	CASSVSDPAQPQHF	TGTGCCAGCAGTGTTTCGGACCCGGCTCAGCCCCAGCATTTT
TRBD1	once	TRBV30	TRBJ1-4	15	CAWSYGNRGGEKLFF	TGTGCCTGGAGTTACGGAAACAGGGGCGGTGAAAAACTGTTTTTT
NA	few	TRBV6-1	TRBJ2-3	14	CASSERDGTDTQYF	TGTGCCAGCAGTGAACGGGATGGCACAGATACGCAGTATTTT
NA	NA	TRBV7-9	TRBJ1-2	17	CASSLLPGQAWGYGYTF	TGTGCCAGCAGCTTATTACCCGGGCAGGCATGGGGCTATGGCTACACCTTC
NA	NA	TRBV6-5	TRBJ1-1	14	CASSYWRGNTEAFF	TGTGCCAGCAGTTACTGGCGCGGGAACACTGAAGCTTTCTTT
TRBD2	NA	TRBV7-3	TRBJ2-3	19	CASSLTGTSGGTSTDTQYF	TGTGCCAGCAGCTTAACTGGGACTAGCGGGGGAACTAGCACAGATACGCAGTATTTT
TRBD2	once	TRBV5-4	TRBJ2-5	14	CASSSTSGGETQYF	TGTGCCAGCAGCTCGACTAGCGGTGGGGAGACCCAGTACTTC
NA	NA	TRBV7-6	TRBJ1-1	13	CASSSSGTLGAFF	TGTGCCAGCAGCTCATCCGGGACGCTTGGGGCTTTCTTT
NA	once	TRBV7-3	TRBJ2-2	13	CASSPGNTGELFF	TGTGCCAGCAGCCCCGGAAACACCGGGGAGCTGTTTTTT
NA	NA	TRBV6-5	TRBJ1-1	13	CASSLRGDTEAFF	TGTGCCAGCAGCCTAAGGGGGGACACTGAAGCTTTCTTT
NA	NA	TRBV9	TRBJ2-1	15	CASSVSGDGGNEQFF	TGTGCCAGCAGCGTCTCCGGCGACGGCGGGAATGAGCAGTTCTTC
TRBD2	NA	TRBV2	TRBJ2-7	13	CASRSGVVGEQYF	TGTGCCAGCAGAAGCGGGGTGGTCGGCGAGCAGTACTTC
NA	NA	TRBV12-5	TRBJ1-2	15	CASGLPRVDGYGYTF	TGTGCTAGTGGTTTGCCCAGGGTAGATGGCTATGGCTACACCTTC
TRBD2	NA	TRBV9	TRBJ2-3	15	CASSVAGGRADTQYF	TGTGCCAGCAGCGTAGCGGGGGGACGAGCAGATACGCAGTATTTT
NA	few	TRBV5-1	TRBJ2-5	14	CASTKGPGRETQYF	TGCGCCAGCACGAAGGGCCCTGGGAGAGAGACCCAGTACTTC
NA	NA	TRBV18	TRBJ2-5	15	CASSPPRTAQETQYF	TGTGCCAGCTCACCACCGCGGACGGCTCAGGAGACCCAGTACTTC